These T cell receptor beta chains were read from a single sample in a study of T cell responses to AZD1222 COVID-19 vaccine. Assay used: immunoSEQ multiplex PCR; TCRdb lists only in-frame clones, some missing. The table includes 110,000 to 150,000 clones, around 88% detected once. The sequences come from peripheral blood, collected on day 0 of AZD1222 vaccination. These receptors were obtained from an adult in good health. CDR3s include the opening cysteine and the closing phenylalanine or tryptophan. A D gene is named only where the DNA matches it firmly. Some rows mark clone size as missing; the rest say once, few, many or name a class of expanded clone.

V gene	D gene	clone size	J gene	CDR3 DNA	CDR3 protein
TRBV6-2/TRBV6-3	NA	NA	TRBJ2-3	TGTGCCAGCAGTTACCGCCTAGGAGGGGTTTCGGATACGCAGTATTTT	CASSYRLGGVSDTQYF
TRBV6-5	NA	NA	TRBJ1-2	TGTGCCAGCAGTCCTCCAGGGACGGCTTGGGGCTACACCTTC	CASSPPGTAWGYTF
TRBV6-5	NA	NA	TRBJ2-5	TGTGCCAGCAGTTACCGGGGGGAGACCCAGTACTTC	CASSYRGETQYF
TRBV15	NA	few	TRBJ1-5	TGTGCCACCAGCAGAGACGCGACCCCATCTCAGCCCCAGCATTTT	CATSRDATPSQPQHF
TRBV5-1	TRBD1	NA	TRBJ1-4	TGCGCCAGCAGCTTCTTAACAGGGGAAGCAGAAAAACTGTTTTTT	CASSFLTGEAEKLFF
TRBV3-1/TRBV3-2	NA	NA	TRBJ2-1	TGTGCCAGCAGCCAAGTCAGCGACGGCAATGAGCAGTTCTTC	CASSQVSDGNEQFF
TRBV2	NA	NA	TRBJ2-7	TGTGCCAGCAGTCTGGGACATGGGTACGAGCAGTACTTC	CASSLGHGYEQYF
TRBV20-1	NA	NA	TRBJ2-1	TGCAGTGCTAGTCTAGCGAATTACAATGAGCAGTTCTTC	CSASLANYNEQFF
TRBV11-2	TRBD1	NA	TRBJ1-1	TGTGCCAGCGAGGGGAACAGGGGGCTTACTGAAGCTTTCTTT	CASEGNRGLTEAFF
TRBV10-3	TRBD2	NA	TRBJ2-3	TGTGCCATACTTTCCGGGACTAGCGGTAATACGCAGTATTTT	CAILSGTSGNTQYF
TRBV27	TRBD1	NA	TRBJ1-2	TGTGCCAGCAGTTCCAGGGGGGGGTATCATGGCTACACCTTC	CASSSRGGYHGYTF
TRBV30	TRBD1	many	TRBJ1-5	TGTGCCTGGAGTCCCGACAGGGGGGGACAGCCCCAGCATTTT	CAWSPDRGGQPQHF
TRBV18	NA	NA	TRBJ2-2	TGTGCCAGCTCACCGGCCGGGGAGCTGTTTTTT	CASSPAGELFF
TRBV5-4	TRBD1	NA	TRBJ2-3	TGTGCCAGCAGCGCCCCGCGACAGGGGATAGCAGATACGCAGTATTTT	CASSAPRQGIADTQYF
TRBV5-4	NA	NA	TRBJ2-3	TGTGCCAGCAGCTTTCGACTCGATTCGGGCACAGATACGCAGTATTTT	CASSFRLDSGTDTQYF
TRBV10-3	TRBD1	NA	TRBJ2-7	TGTGCCATCACGGCAGGGGGTGACGAGCAGTACTTC	CAITAGGDEQYF
TRBV18	TRBD2	NA	TRBJ2-1	TGTGCCAGCCGCCCGAGCGGGAGGTACAATGAGCAGTTCTTC	CASRPSGRYNEQFF
TRBV6-2/TRBV6-3	NA	once	TRBJ1-1	TGTGCCAGCAGTTACTCGAGGGGGGGGGCTGAAGCTTTCTTT	CASSYSRGGAEAFF
TRBV4-1	NA	few	TRBJ1-1	TGCGCCAGCAGCCAACGGGAGATCACTGAAGCTTTCTTT	CASSQREITEAFF
TRBV5-1	NA	few	TRBJ1-3	TGCGCCAGTTCGTATGGACAGTCTGGAAACACCATATATTTT	CASSYGQSGNTIYF
TRBV19	NA	NA	TRBJ1-1	TGTGCCACCACTTGGGTGGGCGCGAACACTGAAGCTTTCTTT	CATTWVGANTEAFF
TRBV29-1	NA	NA	TRBJ2-1	TGCAGCGTTTCCCGGGGCGGGGATGAGCAGTTCTTC	CSVSRGGDEQFF
TRBV6-2/TRBV6-3	NA	once	TRBJ2-7	TGTGCCAGCAGTTTTATCACAGGGAATTACGAGCAGTACTTC	CASSFITGNYEQYF
TRBV5-6	NA	few	TRBJ1-1	TGTGCCAGCAGCTTCTTGACTGCCCCTGAAGCTTTCTTT	CASSFLTAPEAFF